This section outlines one T cell receptor beta chain sequence together with its context. Germline values: CDR1 MNHEY, CDR2 SMNVEV (reference sequence). V shed 7 bases and J 6 bases; nucleotides not matched to a gene: 6. The CDR3 spans 13 residues. This sample is part of a study of blood T cell repertoires in COVID-19. Study-wide context: Both acute and convalescent COVID-19 samples were obtained from the United States, Italy and Spain. T cells, B-cell-depleted T cells, or PBMCs provided the cDNA or gDNA that served as material.

Under the authors' procedure: By means of reference gene primer amplification, nucleated cell counts were estimated. Assay: immunoSEQ multiplex PCR; the TCRdb copy retains only in-frame clones and omits some. V, J and clone size are taken as reported in that table, and D and trimming were inferred from the DNA itself. Seen here are 75,000 to 100,000 clones, around nine tenths observed once, and the top ten hold around 5.3%. The sample comprised peripheral blood. The V and J genes are TRBV27 and TRBJ2-3; 8 nucleotides align to TRBD2. The origin of this receptor is an elderly woman with acute or convalescent COVID-19. This CDR3 reads CASNSGGRDTQYF. CDR3 nucleotide sequence: TGTGCCAGCAATTCGGGGGGGAGGGATACGCAGTATTTT.